This T cell receptor (beta chain) was obtained from a study of blood T cell repertoires in COVID-19. Overall study context: Samples of COVID-19 (acute and convalescent) were obtained from the United States, Italy and Spain. Nucleic acid was either cDNA or gDNA, and it came from T cells, B-cell-depleted T cells, or PBMCs.

Individuals drawn from approximately 26 US areas were about 18 to 95 years old. A case of COVID-19 had been met by exposed participants within 2 weeks before study entry. The repertoire was sequenced with immunoSEQ multiplex PCR; TCRdb's copy has only in-frame clones and lacks some. The data show under 250,000 clones, with over 80% seen just once and more than 3% held by the top ten. The CDR3 has 18 residues. Trimming removed 1 base from V and 5 bases from J; junction bases left unmatched: 12. Germline V gene lookup returns CDR1 SGHDN and CDR2 FVKESK. Sequencing input: PBMCs or T cells enriched from blood (not recorded which). The chain couples TRBV14 to TRBJ1-4; 8 bases map to TRBD1. The clonotype was recovered from a young woman who had been exposed to COVID-19. The CDR3: CASSQATGGSLYNEKLFF. The CDR3 bases are TGTGCCAGCAGCCAAGCAACAGGGGGAAGCCTATACAATGAAAAACTGTTTTTT.